Presented here are 11 T cell receptor beta chains from one specimen sequenced in a study of blood T cell repertoires in COVID-19. Sequencing used immunoSEQ multiplex PCR; TCRdb keeps in-frame clones, though not all of them. The data contain hundreds of thousands of clones, almost 90% of them singletons. The specimen sequenced was PBMCs or T cells enriched from blood (not recorded which). The source is a woman in her 50s with acute COVID-19.

V is TRBV5-6 and J is TRBJ2-5; no definite D call. V lost 1 base and J lost 2, with 9 bases in between. Germline assignment: CDR1 SGHDT and CDR2 YYEEEE. The CDR3 consists of 14 residues. This CDR3 reads CASSLLGRQETQYF. In DNA form, the CDR3 reads TGTGCCAGCAGCTTGTTGGGCAGACAAGAGACCCAGTACTTC.

The chain joins TRBV7-9 to TRBJ2-7; perhaps TRBD1 as D (6 bases). V shed 5 bases and J shed 3 bases, with 14 bases lying between them. The CDR3 has 14 amino acids. Germline V gives CDR1 SEHNR, CDR2 FQNEAQ (reference sequence). CDR3 sequence (DNA): TGTGCCAGCAGCGCTATAAAGGACAGCTACGAGCAGTACTTC. Amino acids: CASSAIKDSYEQYF.

CDR3 in DNA: TGTGCCAGCTCAGCGAAGACAGGGGATTCACCCCTCCACTTT. Translating it yields CASSAKTGDSPLHF. The chain couples TRBV18 to TRBJ1-6; TRBD1 aligns across 8 bases. In germline, CDR1 is KGHSH, CDR2 LQKENI. This CDR3 has 14 amino acids. Trimming removed 5 bases from V and 8 bases from J; junction bases left unmatched: 5.

V usage is TRBV5-1 and J usage is TRBJ2-1, with a weak D call TRBD2 (6 bases). CDR1 and CDR2 (germline): SGHRS, YFSETQ. V was pared by 0 bases and J by 1 base, with 14 bases between. The CDR3 spans 17 residues. The CDR3 nucleotides read TGCGCCAGCAGCTTGGAAAGGTCCGGGAGATCCTACAATGAGCAGTTCTTC. This encodes CASSLERSGRSYNEQFF.

The gene calls are TRBV7-9 and TRBJ2-1; D possibly corresponds to TRBD1 (6 bases). This CDR3 contains 14 residues. V was trimmed by 2 bases and J by 8 bases, leaving 13 bases between them. Germline assignment: CDR1 SEHNR and CDR2 FQNEAQ (reference sequence). CDR3 DNA: TGTGCCAGCAGCTTATTACAGGGTGGCGATGAGCAGTTCTTC. Its translation: CASSLLQGGDEQFF.

The V and J genes are TRBV7-9 and TRBJ2-5; 13 bases fit TRBD2. This CDR3 spans 15 amino acids. The germline CDR1 and CDR2 sequences are SEHNR and FQNEAQ (reference sequence). The V segment lost 5 bases and the J segment 5 bases; nucleotides outside the gene matches: 5. The CDR3 region has the DNA TGTGCCAGCAGCCCCGGGACTAGCGGGAAGGAGACCCAGTACTTC. It codes for CASSPGTSGKETQYF.

This clone has only one observation. The chain has TRBV19 and TRBJ2-1, with a tentative D call TRBD2 (6 bases). Germline loops: CDR1 LNHDA, CDR2 SQIVND (reference sequence). This CDR3 has 15 residues. The V end was cut by 5 bases, the J end by 3 bases, with 14 bases between. For the CDR3, the DNA is TGTGCCAGTAGTGCACCGGGACTCGTCTACAATGAGCAGTTCTTC. This translates into CASSAPGLVYNEQFF.

The chain employs TRBV6-6 and TRBJ2-1; 16 positions match TRBD2. The ends lost 10 bases at V and 3 bases at J; junction bases unmatched: 6. Germline lookup yields CDR1 MNHNY and CDR2 SVGAGI (reference sequence). The CDR3 is 16 residues long. The CDR3 region is CATGTSGRADYNEQFF. The DNA of the CDR3 is TGTGCCACCGGGACTAGCGGGAGGGCCGACTACAATGAGCAGTTCTTC.

This clone was observed a few times. The rearrangement uses TRBV18 and TRBJ1-1, with 7 positions matching TRBD1. CDR1 is KGHSH and CDR2 is LQKENI in the germline V gene. V gave up 4 bases and J gave up 6 bases; unmatched junction bases: 2. The CDR3 is 12 residues long. The DNA for the CDR3 is TGTGCCAGCTCACTAGGGACAGCTGAAGCTTTCTTT. Protein product: CASSLGTAEAFF.

The rearrangement links TRBV27 to TRBJ2-3; D uncertain. The length of the CDR3 is 12 residues. Germline CDR1 reads MNHEY; CDR2 reads SMNVEV (reference sequence). Trimming stripped 6 bases from V and 3 bases from J, with 7 bases between. CDR3 DNA: TGTGCCAGCAGGGGCGTTACAGATACGCAGTATTTT. As protein: CASRGVTDTQYF.

The genes are TRBV7-9 and TRBJ2-5; TRBD1 matches 9 bases. Looked up from germline, CDR1 is SEHNR and CDR2 is FQNEAQ (reference sequence). V trimming: 5 bases; J trimming: 0 bases; junction bases outside the gene matches: 4. CDR3 length equals 15 residues. The CDR3: CASSAGTGNQETQYF. DNA for the CDR3: TGTGCCAGCAGCGCCGGGACAGGGAACCAAGAGACCCAGTACTTC.